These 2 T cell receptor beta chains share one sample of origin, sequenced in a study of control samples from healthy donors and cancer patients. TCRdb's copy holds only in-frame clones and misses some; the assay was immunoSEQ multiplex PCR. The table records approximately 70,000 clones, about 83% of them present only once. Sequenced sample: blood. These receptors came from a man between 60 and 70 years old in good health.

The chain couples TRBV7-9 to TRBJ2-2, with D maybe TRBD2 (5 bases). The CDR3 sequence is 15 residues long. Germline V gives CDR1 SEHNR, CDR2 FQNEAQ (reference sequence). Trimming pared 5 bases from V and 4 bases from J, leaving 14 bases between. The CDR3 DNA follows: TGTGCCAGCAGCGACTACTACGGTGGCACCGGGGAGCTGTTTTTT. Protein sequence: CASSDYYGGTGELFF.

The DNA for the CDR3 is TGTGCCAGCAGCGGATCGAAGGCGGACTACGAGCAGTACTTC. Protein sequence: CASSGSKADYEQYF. The chain is built from TRBV5-8 and TRBJ2-7, with unresolved D. This CDR3 has 14 residues. Germline assignment: CDR1 SGHTS and CDR2 YDEGEE. Trimming stripped 4 bases from V and 3 bases from J, with 14 bases between. The complete variable domain, with remaining parts taken from reference TRBV5-8 and TRBJ2-7, reads EAGVTQSPTHLIKTRGQQATLRCSPISGHTSVYWYQQALGLGLQFLLWYDEGEERNRGNFPPRFSGRQFPNYSSELNVNALELEDSALYLCASSGSKADYEQYFGPGTRLTVT.